A selection of T cell receptor beta chains follows, all from one sample in a study of T cell repertoires in cytomegalovirus infection. TCRdb called the reads again in MiXCR, with one record for every CDR3 protein. The sample contains about 360,000 distinct CDR3 sequences, 18% of which appear only once. The specimen sequenced was PBMCs. Source of these receptors: a human donor in good health (CMV status not recorded). Some clones in this sample may be carry-over from other donors' samples. CDR3s include the opening cysteine and the closing phenylalanine or tryptophan. Fields, in order: V gene, J gene, clone size, D gene, CDR3 DNA, CDR3 protein. D genes are given only for firm matches. The size field is filled for only some rows; it gives once, few, many or a size class.

>TRBV3-1|TRBJ2-5|few|.
TGTGCCAGCAGCCAAGTTTTGTCCAGGGTTGAGACCCAGTACTTC
CASSQVLSRVETQYF
>TRBV7-6|TRBJ1-4|few|TRBD1
TGTGCCAGCAGCTTCGCAGGGGGTGAAAAACTGTTTTTT
CASSFAGGEKLFF
>TRBV7-8|TRBJ1-1|many|.
TGTGCCAGCAGCTTAGGGGGACCGCTGAACACTGAAGCTTTCTTT
CASSLGGPLNTEAFF
>TRBV4-3|TRBJ1-1|few|TRBD1
TGCGCCAGCAGCCAAGTGGCGACAGGGGGAATGAACACTGAAGCTTTCTTT
CASSQVATGGMNTEAFF
>TRBV7-8|TRBJ2-1|.|TRBD2
TGTGCCAGCAGCCTATTGACTAGCGGAGCAAATTACAATGAGCAGTTCTTC
CASSLLTSGANYNEQFF
>TRBV20-1|TRBJ2-5|.|.
TGCAGTGCTAGAAACAGGGTTCGCTTGGAGACCCAGTACTTC
CSARNRVRLETQYF
>TRBV15|TRBJ2-1|.|TRBD2
TGTGCCACCAGCAGAGATAGCGGGAGGGCAAATGAGCAGTTCTTC
CATSRDSGRANEQFF
>TRBV12-3/TRBV12-4|TRBJ1-1|few|.
TGTGCCAGCAGTTTCCCGTGGACTGAAGCTTTCTTT
CASSFPWTEAFF
>TRBV11-3|TRBJ1-1|.|.
TGTGCCAGCAGCGGGATGAATGGGGACACTGAAGCTTTCTTT
CASSGMNGDTEAFF
>TRBV20-1|TRBJ2-7|.|.
TGCAGTGCCCCGACCCCCCTCCTAGACAGGTTCTCCTACGAGCAGTACTTC
CSAPTPLLDRFSYEQYF
>TRBV7-8|TRBJ2-5|many|.
TGTGCCGCAAACAGGGTTGTTCAAGAGACCCAGTACTTC
CAANRVVQETQYF
>TRBV11-2|TRBJ2-5|many|TRBD1
TGTGCCAGCAGCTCCGTAGGGACAGGGGATAGCGAGACCCAGTACTTC
CASSSVGTGDSETQYF
>TRBV7-9|TRBJ2-1|many|.
TGTGCCAGCAGCTTCACCGGGACCTACAATGAGCAGTTCTTC
CASSFTGTYNEQFF
>TRBV20-1|TRBJ2-5|few|TRBD1
TGCAGTGCAACTGACAGGGGGCTTCGGGAGACCCAGTACTTC
CSATDRGLRETQYF
>TRBV6-6|TRBJ1-2|.|.
TGTGCCAGCAGTCCCCGCGGCCTACTCTATGGCTACACCTTC
CASSPRGLLYGYTF
>TRBV7-2|TRBJ1-5|.|.
TGTGCCAGCAGCTTATATGGGGGTTCAGGGCCCCAGCATTTT
CASSLYGGSGPQHF
>TRBV7-2|TRBJ1-2|many|.
TGTGCCAGCAGCTTGTTGGGGCCGGGGGACTATGGCTACACCTTC
CASSLLGPGDYGYTF
>TRBV2|TRBJ1-2|many|.
TGTGCCAGCAGTGAACGCGGTGCATGGAATGGCTACACCTTC
CASSERGAWNGYTF
>TRBV29-1|TRBJ2-7|.|.
TGCAGCGTTGAAGATCCCCCCTACGAGCAGTACTTC
CSVEDPPYEQYF
>TRBV6-6|TRBJ1-1|few|.
TGTGCCAGCAGTTATATCCAACGGAACACTGAAGCTTTCTTT
CASSYIQRNTEAFF
>TRBV10-3|TRBJ2-4|few|TRBD2
TGTGCCACTAGCGGGGGGTTCGTCAAAAACATTCAGTACTTC
CATSGGFVKNIQYF
>TRBV11-2|TRBJ1-2|.|.
TGTGCCAGCAGCCCATTGACAGACTATGGCTACACCTTC
CASSPLTDYGYTF
>TRBV20-1|TRBJ1-1|.|.
TGCAGTGCTGTAGTGGCCCGTGAAGCTTTCTTT
CSAVVAREAFF
>TRBV20-1|TRBJ1-3|.|.
TGCAGTGCTAGAGTGGCAGCCTCTGGAAACACCATATATTTT
CSARVAASGNTIYF
>TRBV6-5|TRBJ1-1|few|.
TGTGCCAGCAGTTCCTCCCTTTGGGGAGAGAACACTGAAGCTTTCTTT
CASSSSLWGENTEAFF
>TRBV28|TRBJ1-2|.|TRBD1
TGTGCCAGCAGTACAGACAGGGGCGCAAACTATGGCTACACCTTC
CASSTDRGANYGYTF
>TRBV7-6|TRBJ2-1|many|TRBD2
TGTGCCAGCAGCCGCCGGACTAGCGGGGAGTATGAGCAGTTCTTC
CASSRRTSGEYEQFF
>TRBV19|TRBJ2-4|few|TRBD1
TGTGCCAGTGGCTCCGGGACAGATAAAATTATTCAGTACTTC
CASGSGTDKIIQYF
>TRBV7-9|TRBJ2-7|few|TRBD1
TGTGCCAGCAGCTTAGTCGGACAGGGGGTCGACGAGCAGTACTTC
CASSLVGQGVDEQYF
>TRBV11-2|TRBJ2-3|.|TRBD2
TGTGCCAGCAGCATCGGGACTAGCGGGCCCATGAATACGCAGTATTTT
CASSIGTSGPMNTQYF
>TRBV5-1|TRBJ1-1|few|TRBD1
TGCGCCAGCAGGGCGACAGGGGACACTGAAGCTTTCTTT
CASRATGDTEAFF
>TRBV7-2|TRBJ1-1|once|.
TGTGCCAGCAGCTTAGAGGGGAGGGACACTGAAGATTTCTTT
CASSLEGRDTEDFF
>TRBV19|TRBJ1-1|few|.
TGTGCCAGTAGTCGCCGCAGGAGTAGTATGGGGACTGAAGCTTTCTTT
CASSRRRSSMGTEAFF
>TRBV7-2|TRBJ2-5|few|.
TGTGCCAGCAGCTTAAAAGGGGGGCAAGGAGGCAAGGAGACCCAGTACTTC
CASSLKGGQGGKETQYF
>TRBV5-1|TRBJ2-1|few|.
TGCGCCAGCGGAACCGGGGATGGCTACAATGAGCAGTTCTTC
CASGTGDGYNEQFF
>TRBV20-1|TRBJ2-2|many|TRBD2
TGCAGTGCTAGAGGTCAGGGAGCGGGATTGAACACCGGGGAGCTGTTTTTT
CSARGQGAGLNTGELFF
>TRBV7-2|TRBJ2-1|many|TRBD2
TGTGCCAGCAGCACACTAGCGGGGGAAACCTACAATGAGCAGTTCTTC
CASSTLAGETYNEQFF
>TRBV24-1|TRBJ2-1|many|.
TGTGCCACCAGCCCCTCAGGAAACAATGAGCAGTTCTTC
CATSPSGNNEQFF
>TRBV7-2|TRBJ2-3|.|.
TGTGCCAGCAGCTTCGAGGTTACCACAGATACGCAGTATTTT
CASSFEVTTDTQYF
>TRBV20-1|TRBJ2-5|.|TRBD1
TGCAGTGCTAGAGTAGGGGGCGAAGAGACCCAGTACTTC
CSARVGGEETQYF
>TRBV6-2/TRBV6-3|TRBJ2-7|many|.
TGTGCCAGCAGTTACTCGAGACTAGGGCCCTCCTACGAGCAGTACTTC
CASSYSRLGPSYEQYF
>TRBV12-3/TRBV12-4|TRBJ1-2|many|.
TGTGCCAGCAGTTTATGGGCAGGGAACGGCTACACCTTC
CASSLWAGNGYTF
>TRBV28|TRBJ1-5|many|.
TGTGCCAGCAGTTTATCGGGTCAGCCCCAGCATTTT
CASSLSGQPQHF
>TRBV29-1|TRBJ2-1|few|TRBD2
TGCAGCGTAGTCAGTCCGGGACTAGCGTTCAATGAGCAGTTCTTC
CSVVSPGLAFNEQFF
>TRBV2|TRBJ1-2|.|.
TGTGCCAGCAGTGTGGTGGATAACTATGGCTACACCTTC
CASSVVDNYGYTF
>TRBV28|TRBJ2-1|few|.
TGTGCCAGCACCACCGGACGGGGGTTCTACAATGAGCAGTTCTTC
CASTTGRGFYNEQFF
>TRBV28|TRBJ1-2|few|.
TGTGCCAGCAGGGGCCCACTAAAGGGTTTTAACTATGGCTACACCTTC
CASRGPLKGFNYGYTF
>TRBV28|TRBJ2-7|few|.
TGTGCCAGCACCTCCCCGGGCAGGGGAAAATACGAGCAGTACTTC
CASTSPGRGKYEQYF